This entry is about one T cell receptor beta chain. Its antigen is not known. This sample was included in a study of human T cells and chemical hapten exposure. Study results and limitations: There was no change with DPC sensitization in TCRs above 1 in 1000 frequency.

The CDR3 extends over 14 amino acids. V dropped 3 bases and J dropped 1 base, with 10 bases sitting between them. CDR1 ENHRY and CDR2 SYGVKD come from the germline V gene. TCRdb independently ran MiXCR on the RACE reads; one entry per CDR3 protein. Here the sample spans under 95,000 distinct CDR3 sequences, 8.5% being singletons. As to time point: pre-sensitization, week 0. The treatment denotes: therapeutic diphenylcyclopropenone sensitization with weekly scalp DPC. The sequenced sample was whole blood, obtained in connection with sensitization to the hapten diphenylcyclopropenone (DPC). The receptor's source is a man aged 35 to 55 with alopecia areata. Some clones in this sample may be carry-over from other donors' samples. J is TRBJ2-7 and V is TRBV10-3; tentative D call: TRBD1 (6 bases). The CDR3 region has the DNA TGTGCCATCAGTGATCAACAGGGTTCCTACGAGCAGTACTTC. Amino acids: CAISDQQGSYEQYF.